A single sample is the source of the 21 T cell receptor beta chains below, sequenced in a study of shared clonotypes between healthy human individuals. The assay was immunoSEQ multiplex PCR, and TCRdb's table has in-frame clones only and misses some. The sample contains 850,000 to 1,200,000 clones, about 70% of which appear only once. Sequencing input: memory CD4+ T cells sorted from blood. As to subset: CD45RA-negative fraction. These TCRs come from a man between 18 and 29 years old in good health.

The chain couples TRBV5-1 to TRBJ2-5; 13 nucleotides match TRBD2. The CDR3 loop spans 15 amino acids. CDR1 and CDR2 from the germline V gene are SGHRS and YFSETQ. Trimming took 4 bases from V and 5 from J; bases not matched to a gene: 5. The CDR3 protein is CASSTGTSGIETQYF. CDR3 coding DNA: TGCGCCAGCAGCACCGGGACTAGCGGGATTGAGACCCAGTACTTC.

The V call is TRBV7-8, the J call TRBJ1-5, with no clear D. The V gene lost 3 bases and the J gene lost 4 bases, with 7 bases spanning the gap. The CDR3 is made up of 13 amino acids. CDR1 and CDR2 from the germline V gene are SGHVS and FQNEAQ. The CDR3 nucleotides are TGTGCCAGCAGCTTTCTTCGAAATCAGCCCCAGCATTTT. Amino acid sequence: CASSFLRNQPQHF.

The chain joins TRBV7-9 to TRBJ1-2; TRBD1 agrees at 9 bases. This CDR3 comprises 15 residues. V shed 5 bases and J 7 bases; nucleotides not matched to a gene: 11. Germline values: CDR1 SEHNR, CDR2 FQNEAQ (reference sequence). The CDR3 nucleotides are TGTGCCAGCAGCGCCTTGGGACAGGGAAATAGTGGCTACACCTTC. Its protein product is CASSALGQGNSGYTF.

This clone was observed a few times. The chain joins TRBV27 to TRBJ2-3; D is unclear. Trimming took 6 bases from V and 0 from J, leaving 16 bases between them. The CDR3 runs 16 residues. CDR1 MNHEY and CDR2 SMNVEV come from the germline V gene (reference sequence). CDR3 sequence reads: CASRKNGGASTDTQYF. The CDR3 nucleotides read TGTGCCAGCAGGAAGAATGGCGGTGCTAGCACAGATACGCAGTATTTT.

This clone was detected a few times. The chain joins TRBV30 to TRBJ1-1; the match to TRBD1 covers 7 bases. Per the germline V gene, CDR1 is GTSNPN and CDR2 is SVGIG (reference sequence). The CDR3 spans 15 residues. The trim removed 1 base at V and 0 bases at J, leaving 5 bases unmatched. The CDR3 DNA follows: TGTGCCTGGAGTGCTCAGACAGGGATGAACACTGAAGCTTTCTTT. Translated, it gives CAWSAQTGMNTEAFF.

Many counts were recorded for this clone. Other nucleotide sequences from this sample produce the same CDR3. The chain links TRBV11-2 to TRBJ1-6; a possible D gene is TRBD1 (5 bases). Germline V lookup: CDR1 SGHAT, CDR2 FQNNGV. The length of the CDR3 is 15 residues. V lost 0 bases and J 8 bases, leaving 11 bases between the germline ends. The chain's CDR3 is CASSLDGRADSPLHF. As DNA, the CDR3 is TGTGCCAGCAGCTTAGACGGCAGGGCCGATTCACCCCTCCACTTT.

The chain's CDR3 is CASSFIGTGTYGYTF. The CDR3 DNA reads as TGTGCCAGCAGCTTCATAGGGACAGGGACCTATGGCTACACCTTC. V and J are TRBV7-2 and TRBJ1-2; the match to TRBD1 covers 9 bases. Germline assignment: CDR1 SGHTA and CDR2 FQGNSA. The CDR3 sequence is 15 residues long. V dropped 3 bases and J dropped 4; count of bases not matched to a gene: 6.

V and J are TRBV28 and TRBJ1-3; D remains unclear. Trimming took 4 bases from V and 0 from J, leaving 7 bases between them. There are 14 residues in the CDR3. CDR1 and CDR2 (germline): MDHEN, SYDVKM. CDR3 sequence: CASSSEISGNTIYF. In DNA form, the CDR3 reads TGTGCCAGCAGTTCCGAGATCTCTGGAAACACCATATATTTT.

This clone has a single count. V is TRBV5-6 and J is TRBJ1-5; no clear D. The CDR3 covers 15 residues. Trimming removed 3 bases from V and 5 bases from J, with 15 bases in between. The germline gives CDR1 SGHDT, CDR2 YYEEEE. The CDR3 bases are TGTGCCAGCAGCTCGTATTTGAATTTCGATCAGCCCCAGCATTTT. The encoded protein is CASSSYLNFDQPQHF.

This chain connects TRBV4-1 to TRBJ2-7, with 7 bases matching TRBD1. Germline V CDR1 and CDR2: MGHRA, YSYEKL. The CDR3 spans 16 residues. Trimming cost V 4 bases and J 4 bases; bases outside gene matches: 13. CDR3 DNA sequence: TGCGCCAGCAGCCGTGCCCAGTTCGGGACAGAGTACGAGCAGTACTTC. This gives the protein CASSRAQFGTEYEQYF.

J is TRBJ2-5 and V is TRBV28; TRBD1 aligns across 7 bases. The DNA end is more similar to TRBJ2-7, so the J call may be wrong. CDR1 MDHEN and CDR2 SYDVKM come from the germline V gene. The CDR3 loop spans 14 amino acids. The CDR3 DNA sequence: TGTGCCAGCAGCCGAACGGGACAGTTATACGAGCAGTACTTC. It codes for CASSRTGQLYEQYF.

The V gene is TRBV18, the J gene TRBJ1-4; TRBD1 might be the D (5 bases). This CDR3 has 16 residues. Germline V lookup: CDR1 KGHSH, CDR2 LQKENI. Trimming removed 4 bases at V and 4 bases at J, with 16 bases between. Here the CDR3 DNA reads TGTGCCAGCTCACGTAGACAGAGCGGCTATAATGAAAAACTGTTTTTT. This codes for CASSRRQSGYNEKLFF.

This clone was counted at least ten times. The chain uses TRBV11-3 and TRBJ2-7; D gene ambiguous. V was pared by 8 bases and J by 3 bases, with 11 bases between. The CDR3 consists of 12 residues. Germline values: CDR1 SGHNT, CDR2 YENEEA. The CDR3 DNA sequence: TGTGCCAGCTCGAACTCAGTCTACGAGCAGTACTTC. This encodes CASSNSVYEQYF.

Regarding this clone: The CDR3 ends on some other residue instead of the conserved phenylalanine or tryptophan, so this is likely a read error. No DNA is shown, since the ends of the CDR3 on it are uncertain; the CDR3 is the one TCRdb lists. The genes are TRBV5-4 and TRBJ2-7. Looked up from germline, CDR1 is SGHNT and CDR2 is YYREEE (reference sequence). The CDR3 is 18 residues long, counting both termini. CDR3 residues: CASSLGGARRNSAVEVGL.

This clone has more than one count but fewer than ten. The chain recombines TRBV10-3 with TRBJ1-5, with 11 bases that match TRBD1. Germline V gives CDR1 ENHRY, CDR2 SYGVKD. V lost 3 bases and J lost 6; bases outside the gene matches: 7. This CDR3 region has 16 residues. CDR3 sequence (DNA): TGTGCCATCAGTGACCGGGACAGGGGGATAGCTCAGCCCCAGCATTTT. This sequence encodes CAISDRDRGIAQPQHF.

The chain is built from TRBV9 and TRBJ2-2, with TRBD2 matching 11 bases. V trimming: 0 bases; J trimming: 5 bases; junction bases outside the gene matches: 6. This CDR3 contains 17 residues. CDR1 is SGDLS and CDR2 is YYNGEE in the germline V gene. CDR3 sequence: CASSVGIAGGQTGELFF. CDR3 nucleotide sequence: TGTGCCAGCAGCGTAGGGATAGCGGGAGGGCAAACCGGGGAGCTGTTTTTT.

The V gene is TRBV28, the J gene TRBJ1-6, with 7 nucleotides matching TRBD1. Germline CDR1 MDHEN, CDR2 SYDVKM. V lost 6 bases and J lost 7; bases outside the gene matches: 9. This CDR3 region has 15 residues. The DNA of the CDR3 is TGTGCCAGCAGCCTACAGGGGTTGAGGAATTCACCCCTCCACTTT. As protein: CASSLQGLRNSPLHF.

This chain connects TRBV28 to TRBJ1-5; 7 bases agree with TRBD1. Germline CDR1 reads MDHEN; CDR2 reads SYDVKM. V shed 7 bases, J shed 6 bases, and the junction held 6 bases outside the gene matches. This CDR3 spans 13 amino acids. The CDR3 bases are TGTGCCAGCATCGCGACAGGGACTCAGCCCCAGCATTTT. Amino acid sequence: CASIATGTQPQHF.

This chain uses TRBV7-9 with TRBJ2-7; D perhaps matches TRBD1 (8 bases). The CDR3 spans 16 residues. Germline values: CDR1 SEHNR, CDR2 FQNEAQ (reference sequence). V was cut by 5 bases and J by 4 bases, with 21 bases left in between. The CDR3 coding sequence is TGTGCCAGCAGCCATCGAACAGGGGGGGAACCATACGAGCAGTACTTC. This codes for CASSHRTGGEPYEQYF. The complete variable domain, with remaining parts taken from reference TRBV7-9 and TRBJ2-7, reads DTGVSQNPRHKITKRGQNVTFRCDPISEHNRLYWYRQTLGQGPEFLTYFQNEAQLEKSRLLSDRFSAERPKGSFSTLEIQRTEQGDSAMYLCASSHRTGGEPYEQYFGPGTRLTVT.

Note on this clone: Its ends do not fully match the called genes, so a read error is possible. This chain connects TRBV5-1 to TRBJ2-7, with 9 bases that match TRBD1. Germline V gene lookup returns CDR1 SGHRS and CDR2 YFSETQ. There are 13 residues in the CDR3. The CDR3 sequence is CASSLGDREVPLF. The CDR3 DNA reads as TGCGCCAGCAGCTTGGGGGACAGGGAAGTTCCTCTTTTC.

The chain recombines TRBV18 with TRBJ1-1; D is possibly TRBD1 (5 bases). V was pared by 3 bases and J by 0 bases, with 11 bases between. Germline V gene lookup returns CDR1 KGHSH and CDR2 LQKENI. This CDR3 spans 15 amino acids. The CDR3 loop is CASSPAGGMNTEAFF. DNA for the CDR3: TGTGCCAGCTCACCGGCGGGGGGTATGAACACTGAAGCTTTCTTT.